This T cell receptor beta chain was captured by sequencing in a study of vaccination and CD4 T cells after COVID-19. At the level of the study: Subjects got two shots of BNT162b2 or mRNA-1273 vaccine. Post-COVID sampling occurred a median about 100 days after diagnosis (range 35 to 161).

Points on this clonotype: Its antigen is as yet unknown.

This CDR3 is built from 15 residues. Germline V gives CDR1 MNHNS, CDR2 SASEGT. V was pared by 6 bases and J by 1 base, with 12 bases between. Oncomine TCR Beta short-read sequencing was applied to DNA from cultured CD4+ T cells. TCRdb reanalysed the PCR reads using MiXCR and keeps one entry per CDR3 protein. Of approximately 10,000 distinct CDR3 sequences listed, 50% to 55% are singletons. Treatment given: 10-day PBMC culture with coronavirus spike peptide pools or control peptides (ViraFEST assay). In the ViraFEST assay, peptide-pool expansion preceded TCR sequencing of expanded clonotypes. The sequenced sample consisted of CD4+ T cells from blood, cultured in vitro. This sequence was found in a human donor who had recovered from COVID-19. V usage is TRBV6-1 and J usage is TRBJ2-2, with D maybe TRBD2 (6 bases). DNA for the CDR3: TGTGCCAGCAGGGGGGGTTTATGGAACACCGGGGAGCTGTTTTTT. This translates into CASRGGLWNTGELFF.